The 19 T cell receptor beta chains below come from one sample, sequenced in a study of shared clonotypes between healthy human individuals (TCRdb year 2020). Library preparation used the immunoSEQ multiplex PCR assay. Entries here come from immuneACCESS through TCRdb and include only in-frame sequences with V and J called. Some clones fail to appear in such tables; in the studies checked, an unresolved V gene covers under half of the shortfall, and the cause of the remainder is unknown. Here the sample has a few million clones; over 85% occur a single time. About 1.7% of the sample is in the top ten clones. CD8 naive samples consisted of CD45RO-negative cells that were positively selected for CCR7, yielding a CD45RA+CCR7+ population without TemRA cells. Sample: naive CD8+ T cells from PBMCs. The meaning of the sample's cell subset or site label: CD45RA+CCR7+. The receptors were sampled from a man between 18 and 35 years old in good health. Some clones in this sample may be carry-over from other donors' samples.

As regards this clone: The sample carries other DNA sequences with the same CDR3. The rearrangement uses TRBV9 and TRBJ2-1; the D gene could be TRBD1 or TRBD2 (6 bases each). The CDR3 contains 14 residues. In germline, CDR1 is SGDLS, CDR2 YYNGEE. V was clipped by 4 bases and J by 4 bases, with 12 bases between them. CDR3 protein: CASSPGDSYNEQFF. In DNA, the CDR3 is TGTGCCAGCAGCCCAGGGGACTCTTACAATGAGCAGTTCTTC.

The genes are TRBV27 and TRBJ2-3, with 9 bases fitting TRBD2. The V gene's germline CDR1 is MNHEY and CDR2 SMNVEV (reference sequence). V trimming: 1 base; J trimming: 2 bases; junction bases outside the gene matches: 4. This CDR3 has 16 amino acids. The CDR3 is CASSLWREGITDTQYF. In nucleotides, the CDR3 is TGTGCCAGCAGTTTATGGCGGGAGGGCATCACAGATACGCAGTATTTT.

V and J are TRBV6-6 and TRBJ2-7; 9 bases match TRBD1. Germline-derived CDR1 and CDR2 are MNHNY and SVGAGI (reference sequence). Germline trimming cut 8 bases from V and 3 bases from J; bases unmatched to any gene: 5. The CDR3 runs to 13 residues. In nucleotides, the CDR3 is TGTGCCAGCCAACCGGGACAGGGCTACGAGCAGTACTTC. The encoded protein is CASQPGQGYEQYF.

This chain joins TRBV29-1 and TRBJ2-5; 7 bases align to TRBD1. The better agreement between TRBJ2-7 and the DNA end casts doubt on the J call. The CDR3 spans 13 residues. From germline, CDR1 is SQVTM and CDR2 ANQGSEA. The CDR3 DNA follows: TGCAGCGTTCCCGGACAGGAGCCCTACGAGCAGTACTTC. This translates into CSVPGQEPYEQYF.

The J gene is TRBJ2-7, the V gene TRBV13; D unresolved. The CDR3 runs to 15 residues. Germline V gene data show CDR1 as PRHDT and CDR2 as FYEKMQ (reference sequence). Trimming left V 4 bases short and J 3 bases short, with 16 bases between. The CDR3 loop is CASSSTTTPDYEQYF. The CDR3 DNA reads TGTGCCAGCAGCTCCACTACCACACCTGACTACGAGCAGTACTTC.

The chain recombines TRBV7-3 with TRBJ2-5, with D perhaps given as TRBD1 or TRBD2 (5 bases each). The V end lost 5 bases, the J end lost 1 base, and 14 bases lay between the germline ends. From germline, CDR1 is SGHTA and CDR2 FQGTGA. The CDR3 has 15 amino acids. The CDR3 here is CASSVGTNIQETQYF. The DNA for the CDR3 is TGTGCCAGCAGCGTTGGGACCAACATCCAAGAGACCCAGTACTTC.

The chain has TRBV7-2 and TRBJ2-3; perhaps TRBD2 as D (6 bases). Trimming removed 2 bases at V and 8 bases at J, with 8 bases between. Germline CDR1 reads SGHTA; CDR2 reads FQGNSA. This CDR3 comprises 12 residues. CDR3 in DNA: TGTGCCAGCAGCTTACGGAGGGGTACGCAGTATTTT. Its translation: CASSLRRGTQYF.

The V gene is TRBV7-2, the J gene TRBJ1-1; D may be TRBD1 (5 bases). The CDR3 runs 15 residues. The germline V and J ends were trimmed by 5 bases and 5 bases, with 18 bases remaining between them. The germline V gene encodes CDR1 SGHTA and CDR2 FQGNSA. CDR3: CASSLQGPLGTEAFF. CDR3 in DNA: TGTGCCAGCAGCCTCCAGGGACCTCTTGGGACTGAAGCTTTCTTT.

Only one count was recorded for this clone. The gene calls are TRBV7-9 and TRBJ1-1; D remains ambiguous. CDR1 and CDR2 from the germline V gene are SEHNR and FQNEAQ (reference sequence). Trimming took off 4 bases at V and 0 bases at J, with 15 bases between the two ends. CDR3 size: 16 residues. The CDR3 nucleotides read TGTGCCAGCAGCTCGAAGTTCGCAACCATGAACACTGAAGCTTTCTTT. Protein product: CASSSKFATMNTEAFF.

The chain has TRBV11-1 and TRBJ2-2; D perhaps matches TRBD2 (5 bases). The germline V gene has CDR1 SGHAT and CDR2 FQDESV (reference sequence). This CDR3 has 16 amino acids. Between the trimmed V and J ends, which lost 6 bases and 4 bases, there was a span of 18 bases. In DNA form, the CDR3 reads TGTGCCAGCAGGCCCCTGGACTCCCTGGTCACCGGGGAGCTGTTTTTT. Residues: CASRPLDSLVTGELFF.

The chain is built from TRBV2 and TRBJ1-5; D gene ambiguous. Per germline, CDR1 SNHLY and CDR2 FYNNEI. The CDR3 totals 15 residues. Trimming stripped 2 bases from V and 0 bases from J, with 8 bases between. For the CDR3, the DNA is TGTGCCAGCAGTGAAAGCTTAGATAGCAATCAGCCCCAGCATTTT. Encoded protein: CASSESLDSNQPQHF.

The rearrangement uses TRBV28 and TRBJ2-7, with 7 bases fitting TRBD2. Losses at the gene ends were 10 bases for V and 6 bases for J; bases not matched to a gene: 15. The CDR3 consists of 14 residues. Germline V lookup: CDR1 MDHEN, CDR2 SYDVKM. DNA for the CDR3: TGTGCCACCACGATTGCTGGGGGAGGGCTCGAGCAGTACTTC. Translating gives CATTIAGGGLEQYF.

Worth noting for this clone: Distinct nucleotide sequences in the sample also encode this CDR3. CDR3 nucleotides: TGTGCCAGCAGTTTTACCCCGAACACTGAAGCTTTCTTT. This translates into CASSFTPNTEAFF. The chain joins TRBV27 to TRBJ1-1; D ambiguous. Germline values: CDR1 MNHEY, CDR2 SMNVEV (reference sequence). The CDR3 has 13 residues. V was shortened by 3 bases and J by 1 base, with 6 bases between the two germline ends.

The rearrangement links TRBV19 to TRBJ1-1, with D perhaps TRBD1 (6 bases). From germline, CDR1 is LNHDA and CDR2 SQIVND (reference sequence). The germline V and J ends were trimmed by 3 bases and 7 bases, with 12 bases remaining between them. The CDR3 covers 13 residues. CDR3 residues: CASSMDRTDEAFF. In nucleotides, the CDR3 is TGTGCCAGTAGTATGGACAGAACAGATGAAGCTTTCTTT.

This clone was detected only once. The chain has TRBV7-3 and TRBJ2-7; 11 bases are shared with TRBD2. The CDR3 has 20 amino acids. CDR1 and CDR2 (germline): SGHTA, FQGTGA. With V trimmed by 5 bases and J by 5 bases, 23 bases remained unmatched. The CDR3 bases are TGTGCCAGCAGCCCACACCCGGCGGTGCCTAGCGGGAGGTTAGGCAACGAGCAGTACTTC. Its protein product is CASSPHPAVPSGRLGNEQYF.

The chain recombines TRBV28 with TRBJ2-1, with TRBD2 identical over 10 bases. CDR1 and CDR2 (germline): MDHEN, SYDVKM. This CDR3 has 18 amino acids. V lost 0 bases and J lost 0; bases outside the gene matches: 5. CDR3 in amino acids: CASSLWGLAPSSYNEQFF. The CDR3 region has the DNA TGTGCCAGCAGTTTATGGGGACTAGCGCCAAGCTCCTACAATGAGCAGTTCTTC.

J is TRBJ2-5 and V is TRBV2; D is undetermined. From germline, CDR1 is SNHLY and CDR2 FYNNEI. This CDR3 spans 14 amino acids. V was clipped by 6 bases and J by 5 bases, with 16 bases between them. Here the CDR3 DNA reads TGTGCCAGCAGGGCCCCGGGCCTGGGGGAGACCCAGTACTTC. Amino acid sequence: CASRAPGLGETQYF.

The chain recombines TRBV30 with TRBJ2-1; D remains ambiguous. Germline loops: CDR1 GTSNPN, CDR2 SVGIG (reference sequence). V was cut by 3 bases and J by 1 base, with 16 bases left in between. The CDR3 spans 16 residues. The CDR3 here is CAWRPGPRRSYNEQFF. The CDR3 DNA is TGTGCCTGGAGGCCCGGGCCCAGAAGGTCCTACAATGAGCAGTTCTTC.

V gene TRBV4-1 combines with J gene TRBJ2-1, with 9 positions matching TRBD2. Germline V CDR1 and CDR2: MGHRA, YSYEKL. This CDR3 contains 17 residues. V was clipped by 4 bases and J by 9 bases; unmatched bases: 16. As DNA, the CDR3 is TGCGCCAGCAGCCTCACAGCGGGGGGTGCGTTATCGGGTGAGCAGTTCTTC. It specifies CASSLTAGGALSGEQFF.